This T cell receptor beta chain was sequenced in a study of T-cell memory formation after mild COVID-19. MiXCR was run by TCRdb on the 5' RACE reads, yielding one entry per CDR3 protein. The sample includes under 300,000 distinct CDR3 sequences, approximately 8.4% of them seen just once. In its sample, this clonotype was seen many times. The CDR3 loop spans 14 amino acids. Germline CDR1 SGHRS, CDR2 YFSETQ. Trimming shortened V by 0 bases and J by 6 bases, and 10 bases separated the two germline ends. This sequence was found in a man aged 18 to 30 who had mild COVID-19 (a few samples of this study predate the infection). Cell type and time point are not known. The chain combines TRBV5-1 with TRBJ2-4; D might be TRBD2 (7 bases). Sequencing was carried out using PBMCs or a T cell subset sorted from them (not recorded which). In DNA form, the CDR3 reads TGCGCCAGCAGCTTGGAGCGGGACACAAACATTCAGTACTTC. It specifies CASSLERDTNIQYF.